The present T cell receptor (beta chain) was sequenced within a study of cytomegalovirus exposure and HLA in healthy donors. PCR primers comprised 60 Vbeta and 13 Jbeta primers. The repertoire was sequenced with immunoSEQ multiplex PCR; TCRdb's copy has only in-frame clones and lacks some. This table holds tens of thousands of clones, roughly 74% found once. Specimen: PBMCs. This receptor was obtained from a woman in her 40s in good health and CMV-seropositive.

As DNA, the CDR3 is TGTGCCAGCAGTGAAGGCGGTCAGGAGGTGAACGAGCAGTACTTC. Translated: CASSEGGQEVNEQYF. The genes are TRBV2 and TRBJ2-7, with a weak D call TRBD2 (5 bases). Germline loops: CDR1 SNHLY, CDR2 FYNNEI. This CDR3 spans 15 amino acids. V was trimmed by 1 base and J by 5 bases, leaving 15 bases between them.